This record looks at one TCR beta chain sequence and its context. The data were obtained in a study of blood T cell repertoires in COVID-19. For the study at large: Material from acute and convalescent COVID-19 was sourced from the United States, Italy and Spain. Nucleic acid was either cDNA or gDNA, and it came from T cells, B-cell-depleted T cells, or PBMCs.

Followed longitudinally, the Seattle patients had been enrolled during active infection. The CDR3 runs to 14 residues. Germline CDR1 LNHDA, CDR2 SQIVND (reference sequence). Trimming took 6 bases from V and 2 from J, leaving 11 bases between them. Original analysis: The authors estimated nucleated cell counts from reference gene primer amplification. Sequencing was performed with immunoSEQ multiplex PCR; in TCRdb, only in-frame clones are kept and a portion is missing. V and J calls and clone size come straight from that table; D and trimming were deduced from the DNA. The data show some 290,000 clones, nearly 90% seen once.

This sequence was found in a woman aged 40-49 years with COVID-19, enrolled during active disease. The V and J genes are TRBV19 and TRBJ2-1; D possibly corresponds to TRBD1 (5 bases). Source material: peripheral blood. CDR3 coding DNA: TGTGCCAGTAGCCTCAGGGCGGCCTACAATGAGCAGTTCTTC. This translates into CASSLRAAYNEQFF.